This is a list of T cell receptor beta chains from one sample in a study of T cell repertoires in cytomegalovirus infection. From the reads, TCRdb called clonotypes with MiXCR, one entry per CDR3 protein. The table lists over 450,000 distinct CDR3 sequences, approximately 11% of them singletons. The sample comprised PBMCs. These receptors originate from a human donor in good health (CMV status not recorded). Some clones in this sample may be carry-over from other donors' samples. Both conserved end residues are part of each CDR3. A D gene is named only where the DNA matches it firmly. Clone size is given for some rows only: seen once, a few or many times, or a class if the clone is expanded.

d_gene,abundance,j_gene,v_gene,CDR3nt,CDR3aa
TRBD1,NA,TRBJ1-1,TRBV27,TGTGCCAGCACAGGACAGGGTGGGACTGAAGCTTTCTTT,CASTGQGGTEAFF
NA,many,TRBJ1-1,TRBV28,TGTGCCAGCAGTAACCCGTCCCGAGCGAACACTGAAGCTTTCTTT,CASSNPSRANTEAFF
NA,few,TRBJ2-1,TRBV18,TGTGCCAGCTCACCAGGGACGACGGCCGACAATGAGCAGTTCTTC,CASSPGTTADNEQFF
NA,few,TRBJ1-3,TRBV15,TGTGCCACCAGCCAGACTGAGGGACGTGGAAACACCATATATTTT,CATSQTEGRGNTIYF
NA,many,TRBJ2-1,TRBV7-2,TGTGCCAGCAGCTTAGGGAAGGTCTACAATGAGCAGTTCTTC,CASSLGKVYNEQFF
NA,many,TRBJ1-3,TRBV15,TGTGCCACCAGCAGAGATCGGGTAATCTCTGGAAACACCATATATTTT,CATSRDRVISGNTIYF
TRBD2,many,TRBJ2-1,TRBV5-4,TGTGCCAGCAGCTCCTATTTAGCGGGGGGGCCAGATGAGCAGTTCTTC,CASSSYLAGGPDEQFF
NA,many,TRBJ1-5,TRBV12-3/TRBV12-4,TGTGCCAGCAGTTTAAAAGGGTTCGATCAGCCCCAGCATTTT,CASSLKGFDQPQHF
NA,NA,TRBJ2-3,TRBV29-1,TGCAGCGTTGATACGGGAAGGCCGGGAGATACGCAGTATTTT,CSVDTGRPGDTQYF
NA,many,TRBJ1-1,TRBV14,TGTGCCAGCAGCCAAGAAGCACGTGAAGCTTTCTTT,CASSQEAREAFF
TRBD2,few,TRBJ2-7,TRBV29-1,TGCAGCGTTTTGCCTAGCGGGGCTCCCTACGAGCAGTACTTC,CSVLPSGAPYEQYF
TRBD1,NA,TRBJ1-1,TRBV5-4,TGTGCCAGCAGCAAGCGCGGGACAGCGAACACTGAAGCTTTCTTT,CASSKRGTANTEAFF
TRBD1,many,TRBJ2-2,TRBV11-2,TGTGCCAGCAGCTTAAGTACAGGGGGGAACACCGGGGAGCTGTTTTTT,CASSLSTGGNTGELFF
NA,NA,TRBJ2-6,TRBV12-5,TGTGCTAGTGGTTTGGCCACCGACAGCGGTGGGGCCAACGTCCTGACTTTC,CASGLATDSGGANVLTF
NA,few,TRBJ1-5,TRBV3-1,TGTGCCAGCAGCCCCGGGCCGGCAGGGTGGCAGCCCCAGCATTTT,CASSPGPAGWQPQHF
NA,few,TRBJ1-6,TRBV10-3,TGTGCCATCAGTGAGTCGATGAACCTAATTTCACCCCTCCACTTT,CAISESMNLISPLHF
TRBD1,many,TRBJ1-3,TRBV7-8,TGTGCCAGCAGCTTAGGGGACAGGGGATCTGGAAACACCATATATTTT,CASSLGDRGSGNTIYF
NA,few,TRBJ1-2,TRBV5-6,TGTGCCAGCAGCCCCGCCCTGGACAGTTACATCTATGGCTACACCTTC,CASSPALDSYIYGYTF
NA,NA,TRBJ1-2,TRBV12-3/TRBV12-4,TGTGCCAGCAGGCCAGGGGCTTATGGCTACACCTTC,CASRPGAYGYTF
NA,many,TRBJ1-2,TRBV5-1,TGCGCCAGCAGCGGAATGACAGAAAGCACCGGCTATGGCTACACCTTC,CASSGMTESTGYGYTF
NA,few,TRBJ2-3,TRBV5-1,TGCGCCAGCAGCTTCTTTTCGGATACGCAGTATTTT,CASSFFSDTQYF
NA,many,TRBJ1-2,TRBV7-3,TGTGCCAGCAGCTTTGAGACAAGGAGGGAGGGCTACACCTTC,CASSFETRREGYTF
NA,many,TRBJ2-7,TRBV5-4,TGTGCCAGCAGCTTGCGGGGGGCCGGGGTCTACGAGCAGTACTTC,CASSLRGAGVYEQYF
TRBD2,many,TRBJ2-2,TRBV14,TGTGCCAGCAGCCAGCGGGAGCGAAACACCGGGGAGCTGTTTTTT,CASSQRERNTGELFF
NA,many,TRBJ1-5,TRBV28,TGTGCCAGCAGTTTAACGTCGGGGAGGCAGCCCCAGCATTTT,CASSLTSGRQPQHF
TRBD2,many,TRBJ2-7,TRBV25-1,TGTGCCAGCAGTGAAGTGAGCGGGAGAAGCTACGAGCAGTACTTC,CASSEVSGRSYEQYF
NA,many,TRBJ1-1,TRBV11-2,TGTGCCAGCAGCTTCCCCGGGACGGCGAACACTGAAGCTTTCTTT,CASSFPGTANTEAFF
TRBD1,NA,TRBJ2-7,TRBV3-1,TGTGCCAGCAGCCAAGACGGATTAAAGGGGGCGGCCTACGAGCAGTACTTC,CASSQDGLKGAAYEQYF
NA,NA,TRBJ2-1,TRBV9,TGTGCCAGCAGCGTCCTCGTAAACTCTTACAATGAGCAGTTCTTC,CASSVLVNSYNEQFF
NA,NA,TRBJ2-3,TRBV7-3,TGTGCCAGCAGCTTAACAGGCGGGACGCCAGATACGCAGTATTTT,CASSLTGGTPDTQYF
NA,NA,TRBJ1-3,TRBV14,TGTGCCAGCAGCCAGTCTTCAGGGAGAAACACCATATATTTT,CASSQSSGRNTIYF
NA,many,TRBJ1-2,TRBV6-1,TGTGCCAGCAGGAACTCGCAGGGTAACAGGGATGCCTATGGCTACACCTTC,CASRNSQGNRDAYGYTF